This T cell receptor (beta chain) originates from a study of PD-L1 blockade in urothelial cancer. Study-wide background: Twenty-five of the 29 patients were men with bladder-origin urothelial cancer. Broader study findings: Pretreatment TCR clonality in blood under the median foretold superior survival.

The method was immunoSEQ multiplex PCR; TCRdb's version includes in-frame clones alone and lacks a portion of them. This table holds 120,000 or so clones, around 88% found once. Time point here: peripheral blood 6 weeks after treatment start. Germline CDR1 MDHEN, CDR2 SYDVKM. Trimming pared 2 bases from V and 6 bases from J, leaving 19 bases between. The CDR3 is made up of 16 amino acids. This clone was counted only a few times. Its antigen is undetermined. This specimen was PBMCs, taken around atezolizumab (anti-PD-L1) treatment. The chain uses TRBV28 and TRBJ1-2; D call uncertain. This clonotype was obtained from a man aged 45-60 years with urothelial cancer. For the CDR3, the DNA is TGTGCCAGCAGTTTAGTCGTCGGTCGGGGTCAGAATGGCTACACCTTC. The encoded protein is CASSLVVGRGQNGYTF.